The rows below give T cell receptor beta chains drawn from one sample of a study of spatial heterogeneity in lung cancer. From the 5' RACE reads, TCRdb called clonotypes with MiXCR, one entry per CDR3 protein. Altogether around 100,000 distinct CDR3 sequences are present, approximately 4% being singletons, with the ten largest covering around 20%. The source material was lung tumor tissue, sampled at surgery. The receptors originated from a male donor with early-stage non-small cell lung cancer. Both conserved end residues are part of each CDR3. A D gene is named only where the DNA matches it firmly. Clone size is not always given. Where it is, it says once, few, many or a class for expanded clones.

V gene,clone size,D gene,J gene,CDR3 protein,CDR3 DNA
TRBV20-1,many,-,TRBJ2-2,CSASGRSELFF,TGCAGTGCTAGTGGAAGGTCGGAGCTGTTTTTT
TRBV29-1,many,-,TRBJ2-5,CSARGTDSSETQYF,TGCAGCGCCCGGGGGACGGACAGTTCAGAGACCCAGTACTTC
TRBV7-2,-,TRBD1,TRBJ2-2,CASSSQTGSVTGELFF,TGTGCCAGCAGCTCGCAGACAGGGTCCGTCACCGGGGAGCTGTTTTTT
TRBV4-2,many,-,TRBJ2-3,CASSLSDEADTQYF,TGTGCCAGCAGCCTCAGTGATGAGGCAGATACGCAGTATTTT
TRBV6-5,many,-,TRBJ2-5,CASRHDPRREETQYF,TGTGCCAGCAGGCATGATCCCCGGAGGGAAGAGACCCAGTACTTC
TRBV12-3/TRBV12-4,many,-,TRBJ1-5,CASSPQGGGNQPQHF,TGTGCCAGCAGTCCCCAAGGAGGTGGGAATCAGCCCCAGCATTTT
TRBV6-2/TRBV6-3,few,-,TRBJ2-3,CASSYKVGDTQYF,TGTGCCAGCAGTTACAAGGTTGGAGATACGCAGTATTTT
TRBV20-1,many,TRBD1,TRBJ2-7,CSAPIGTVLYTPKEYF,TGCAGTGCTCCCATCGGGACAGTCCTTTACACACCCAAGGAGTACTTC
TRBV4-2,many,-,TRBJ2-7,CASSQEVKYEQYF,TGTGCCAGCAGCCAAGAAGTCAAATACGAGCAGTACTTC
TRBV12-3/TRBV12-4,few,-,TRBJ1-5,CASSLGGTFGQPQHF,TGTGCCAGCAGTTTAGGGGGGACCTTCGGTCAGCCCCAGCATTTT
TRBV7-6,many,-,TRBJ2-7,CASSLDPTYEQYF,TGTGCCAGCAGCTTGGACCCCACCTACGAGCAGTACTTC
TRBV18,many,TRBD2,TRBJ2-1,CASSLRTSLYNEQFF,TGTGCCAGCTCACTACGGACTAGCCTTTACAATGAGCAGTTCTTC